Below are 21 T cell receptor beta chains sequenced from a single sample in a study of T cells in Graves' hyperthyroidism and ophthalmopathy. TCR beta CDR3 sequences were amplified from RNA transcripts. Researchers ran a first-round RT-PCR on the TCR CDR3 using the HTBI primer set. MiXCR, run by TCRdb on the multiplex PCR reads, gives a single entry per CDR3 protein. Altogether 370,000 or so distinct CDR3 sequences are present, 25% being singletons, with the ten largest covering less than 75%. The specimen sequenced was blood. The origin of the receptors is a man aged 45-60 years with Graves' hyperthyroidism.

The chain recombines TRBV7-2 with TRBJ2-7; D is ambiguous. Trimming took 3 bases from V and 5 from J, leaving 8 bases between them. The CDR3 length is 12 residues. Germline CDR1 SGHTA, CDR2 FQGNSA. The CDR3: CASSLASDEQYF. The CDR3 nucleotides read TGTGCCAGCAGCTTGGCGTCCGACGAGCAGTACTTC.

This clonotype occurred a few times. The chain carries TRBV20-1 and TRBJ2-7; possibly TRBD1 for D (6 bases). Germline V gene sequence: CDR1 DFQATT, CDR2 SNEGSKA (reference sequence). V lost 3 bases and J 6 bases, leaving 18 bases between the germline ends. The length of the CDR3 is 14 residues. The CDR3 DNA reads TGCAGTGCTAGCCTCCCGACAGGTAGTCTCGAGCAGTACTTC. Translated, it gives CSASLPTGSLEQYF.

The genes are TRBV18 and TRBJ2-7, with D possibly TRBD1 on 5 matching bases. The CDR3 runs 15 residues. The germline V and J ends were trimmed by 2 bases and 2 bases, with 13 bases remaining between them. Germline CDR1 reads KGHSH; CDR2 reads LQKENI. The CDR3, as DNA: TGTGCCAGCTCACCAACAGCAGGGATTACCTACGAGCAGTACTTC. This codes for CASSPTAGITYEQYF. The variable domain in full, with the rest retrieved from reference TRBV18 and TRBJ2-7, is NAGVMQNPRHLVRRRGQEARLRCSPMKGHSHVYWYRQLPEEGLKFMVYLQKENIIDESGMPKERFSAEFPKEGPSILRIQQVVRGDSAAYFCASSPTAGITYEQYFGPGTRLTVT.

The J gene is TRBJ1-5, the V gene TRBV6-2 or TRBV6-3; TRBD1 is a possible D gene (5 bases). The CDR3 spans 16 residues. Germline V CDR1 and CDR2: MNHEY, SVGEGT. Trimming shortened V by 0 bases and J by 5 bases, and 14 bases separated the two germline ends. CDR3 bases: TGTGCCAGCAGTTACTCGAGTCCAGGGCAGGATCAGCCCCAGCATTTT. It specifies CASSYSSPGQDQPQHF.

This clonotype showed up many times. J is TRBJ2-1 and V is TRBV7-9, with D possibly matching TRBD1 (5 bases). The CDR3 is 18 amino acids. Germline V gene lookup returns CDR1 SEHNR and CDR2 FQNEAQ (reference sequence). Trimming shortened V by 2 bases and J by 5 bases, and 22 bases separated the two germline ends. The CDR3 sequence: CASSLTPFWGLWNNEQFF. CDR3 sequence (DNA): TGTGCCAGCAGCTTAACCCCTTTCTGGGGCTTATGGAACAATGAGCAGTTCTTC.

J is TRBJ1-1 and V is TRBV19; perhaps TRBD1 as D (6 bases). CDR1 and CDR2 (germline): LNHDA, SQIVND (reference sequence). The CDR3 consists of 16 residues. V was cut by 7 bases and J by 4 bases, with 22 bases left in between. CDR3 region: CASMRFAGEGSTEAFF. In DNA form, the CDR3 reads TGTGCCAGTATGCGTTTCGCAGGGGAGGGAAGCACTGAAGCTTTCTTT.

This clonotype was seen a few times. The chain employs TRBV6-1 and TRBJ2-1; tentatively, D is TRBD1 or TRBD2 (6 bases each). The CDR3 contains 13 residues. Trimming cost V 7 bases and J 7 bases, with 14 bases left between them. CDR1 and CDR2 from the germline V gene are MNHNS and SASEGT. For the CDR3, the DNA is TGTGCCAGCAAGGGGGACTCCGAGAATGAGCAGTTCTTC. It yields the protein CASKGDSENEQFF.

This clonotype was detected only a few times. The chain combines TRBV7-9 with TRBJ2-5; TRBD2 matches at 7 bases. The CDR3 consists of 14 residues. V lost 4 bases to trimming and J lost 1 base; unmatched junction nucleotides: 3. Germline V gene lookup returns CDR1 SEHNR and CDR2 FQNEAQ (reference sequence). CDR3 DNA sequence: TGTGCCAGCAGCTCACGACTAGCCCAAGAGACCCAGTACTTC. Amino acid sequence: CASSSRLAQETQYF. Drawing the rest from reference TRBV7-9 and TRBJ2-5, the complete variable domain is DTGVSQNPRHKITKRGQNVTFRCDPISEHNRLYWYRQTLGQGPEFLTYFQNEAQLEKSRLLSDRFSAERPKGSFSTLEIQRTEQGDSAMYLCASSSRLAQETQYFGPGTRLLVL.

J is TRBJ1-4 and V is TRBV19, with D unresolved. The germline V and J ends were trimmed by 4 bases and 5 bases, with 8 bases remaining between them. The germline V gene encodes CDR1 LNHDA and CDR2 SQIVND (reference sequence). The CDR3 length is 13 residues. The CDR3, as DNA: TGTGCCAGTAGTAGCCACTCCAATGAAAAACTGTTTTTT. It specifies CASSSHSNEKLFF.

This clonotype showed up many times. The J gene is TRBJ1-6, the V gene TRBV28; possibly TRBD1 for D (5 bases). CDR1 is MDHEN and CDR2 is SYDVKM in the germline V gene. The length of the CDR3 is 16 residues. V was clipped by 6 bases and J by 7 bases, with 19 bases between them. CDR3 nucleotide sequence: TGTGCCAGCAGGGGGGGGGGAACTGGTGTCAATTCACCCCTCCACTTT. Protein product: CASRGGGTGVNSPLHF.

This clonotype was detected a few times. The V gene is TRBV27, the J gene TRBJ2-1; TRBD1 agrees at 10 bases. J was trimmed by 7 bases and V by 6 bases; bases with no gene match: 6. Germline V gene lookup returns CDR1 MNHEY and CDR2 SMNVEV (reference sequence). This CDR3 has 14 residues. CDR3 nucleotides: TGTGCCAGCAGCACGGGACAGGGGAGGAATGAGCAGTTCTTC. Protein product: CASSTGQGRNEQFF.

This clonotype was seen at least ten times. The CDR3 sequence: CASSLEGAGVQETQYF. The CDR3, as DNA: TGTGCCAGCAGTTTGGAGGGGGCGGGGGTACAAGAGACCCAGTACTTC. This chain connects TRBV28 to TRBJ2-5; TRBD1 or TRBD2 may be the D gene (7 bases each). Trimming stripped 3 bases from V and 2 bases from J, with 16 bases between. The CDR3 spans 16 residues. Germline assignment: CDR1 MDHEN and CDR2 SYDVKM.

This clonotype appeared a few times. Compared with germline, one end of the junction differs, possibly owing to a read error. The chain has TRBV5-1 and TRBJ2-6; D uncertain. CDR3 length: 13 amino acids. CDR1 SGHRS and CDR2 YFSETQ come from the germline V gene. CDR3 loop: CASSVGGANVLTF. CDR3 sequence (DNA): TGTGCCAGCAGTGTGGGAGGGGCCAACGTCCTGACTTTC.

This chain connects TRBV6-5 to TRBJ1-4, with 10 bases lining up with TRBD1. The CDR3 runs to 14 residues. With V trimmed by 4 bases and J by 7 bases, 3 bases remained unmatched. The germline gives CDR1 MNHEY, CDR2 SVGAGI. DNA for the CDR3: TGTGCCAGCAGTTGGGGACAGGGGACTGAAAAACTGTTTTTT. Protein sequence: CASSWGQGTEKLFF.

This clonotype was seen many times. The V and J genes are TRBV6-1 and TRBJ2-3, with D perhaps TRBD1 (5 bases). Germline V gene lookup returns CDR1 MNHNS and CDR2 SASEGT. The V and J ends lost 2 bases and 1 base respectively, with 7 bases between them. The CDR3 length is 14 residues. The CDR3 sequence is CASSESRGTDTQYF. The CDR3 nucleotides are TGTGCCAGCAGTGAAAGCAGGGGCACAGATACGCAGTATTTT.

There are a few counts of this clonotype. V gene TRBV7-9 combines with J gene TRBJ2-2; a weak D match, TRBD1 (6 bases). V lost 3 bases and J 5 bases, leaving 16 bases between the germline ends. Germline assignment: CDR1 SEHNR and CDR2 FQNEAQ (reference sequence). This CDR3 comprises 16 residues. CDR3 in DNA: TGTGCCAGCAGCTTGCTCATCGGGACAAGTACCGGGGAGCTGTTTTTT. Its protein is CASSLLIGTSTGELFF.

This clonotype was detected many times. The chain combines TRBV19 with TRBJ2-2, with 9 positions matching TRBD1. CDR1 is LNHDA and CDR2 is SQIVND in the germline V gene (reference sequence). Trimming removed 7 bases from V and 2 bases from J; junction bases left unmatched: 5. The CDR3 is 15 amino acids. The DNA of the CDR3 is TGTGCCAGTACCAGGACAGGGGACAACACCGGGGAGCTGTTTTTT. Protein: CASTRTGDNTGELFF.

The rearrangement links TRBV20-1 to TRBJ2-7; D might be TRBD2 (5 bases). CDR1 and CDR2 (germline): DFQATT, SNEGSKA (reference sequence). The CDR3 extends over 11 amino acids. The V end lost 5 bases, the J end lost 2 bases, and 7 bases lay between the germline ends. CDR3 region: CSAPRAYEQYF. CDR3 DNA: TGCAGTGCTCCGCGGGCCTACGAGCAGTACTTC.

This clonotype appeared a few times. This chain joins TRBV7-3 and TRBJ2-2; 10 nucleotides line up with TRBD2. Germline V gene sequence: CDR1 SGHTA, CDR2 FQGTGA. This CDR3 has 18 residues. V was clipped by 1 base and J by 5 bases; unmatched bases: 10. The CDR3 loop is CASSLKASGSRSTGELFF. CDR3 nucleotides: TGTGCCAGCAGCTTAAAGGCTAGCGGGAGTAGGTCGACCGGGGAGCTGTTTTTT.

J is TRBJ2-3 and V is TRBV27; D may be TRBD1 or TRBD2 (5 bases each). CDR3 size: 17 residues. V was pared by 5 bases and J by 4 bases, with 22 bases between. Looked up from germline, CDR1 is MNHEY and CDR2 is SMNVEV (reference sequence). The CDR3 DNA sequence: TGTGCCAGCAGTGAACATGGCCACAGCGAGGGGTCAGATACGCAGTATTTT. Protein: CASSEHGHSEGSDTQYF.

This sequence joins TRBV14 and TRBJ1-6; no reliable D call. The germline CDR1 and CDR2 sequences are SGHDN and FVKESK. V lost 10 bases and J lost 6, with 13 bases in between. The CDR3 contains 13 residues. The DNA for the CDR3 is TGTGCCACCTCTCGGGCGGGTAATTCACCCCTCCACTTT. It is translated as CATSRAGNSPLHF.